This entry is about one TCR beta chain. What it binds is unknown. Assay: immunoSEQ multiplex PCR; the TCRdb copy retains only in-frame clones and omits some. Of 170,000 or so clones listed, over 75% are singletons. This entry comes from a study of T cell responses to AZD1222 COVID-19 vaccine. Turning to the study itself: Researchers grouped second doses given at about 4 or about 12 weeks into one pool.

Overall study results and limits: AZD1222 recipients seropositive at baseline numbered only five or six. Donors were largely white British and mainly female; clonal diversity was possibly underestimated.

Trimming left V 6 bases short and J 1 base short, with 14 bases between. The CDR3 spans 15 residues. The source is an adult in good health. Material: peripheral blood, obtained on day 0 of AZD1222 vaccination. The chain employs TRBV23-1 and TRBJ2-3; no reliable D call. TRBV23-1 is treated as an ORF (open reading frame) with a function not yet certain. The CDR3 region is CASSQDGLRTDTQYF. The CDR3 nucleotides read TGCGCCAGCAGCCAAGACGGGTTACGCACAGATACGCAGTATTTT.